The rows below give T cell receptor beta chains drawn from one sample of a study of shared clonotypes between healthy human individuals. Assay used: immunoSEQ multiplex PCR; TCRdb lists only in-frame clones, some missing. This table holds 1,500,000 or so clones, around 95% found once. Sequencing used naive CD4+ T cells sorted from blood. Receptors originate from a man aged 25 to 45 in good health. Each CDR3 is given with its conserved first and last residue. A D gene is named only where the DNA matches it firmly. Size values are once, few and many counts, or a class for expanded clones, and some rows have none.

CDR3 protein,CDR3 DNA,V gene,D gene,clone size,J gene
CASSEDRGVDEQYF,TGTGCCAGCAGTGAGGACAGGGGGGTCGACGAGCAGTACTTC,TRBV2,TRBD1,-,TRBJ2-7
CASSIGRAAGVGTQYF,TGTGCCAGTAGTATAGGAAGAGCGGCCGGGGTTGGTACCCAGTACTTC,TRBV19,-,-,TRBJ2-5
CASSLGTSQDTQYF,TGCGCCAGCAGCCTCGGGACTAGCCAAGATACGCAGTATTTT,TRBV5-1,TRBD2,-,TRBJ2-3
CASSPTITYEQYF,TGTGCCAGCTCACCGACCATAACGTACGAGCAGTACTTC,TRBV18,-,once,TRBJ2-7
CASSQLGQAKHEQYF,TGTGCCAGCAGCCAGTTAGGTCAAGCAAAGCACGAGCAGTACTTC,TRBV14,-,-,TRBJ2-7
CASSQGFGLTYEQYF,TGTGCCAGCAGTCAGGGATTTGGGCTGACCTACGAGCAGTACTTC,TRBV27,-,-,TRBJ2-7
CASSQTLGFGSDIQYF,TGTGCCAGCAGCCAAACCCTAGGGTTTGGAAGTGACATTCAGTACTTC,TRBV11-2,-,-,TRBJ2-4
CASSLTVKETQYF,TGTGCCAGCAGTTTAACAGTCAAAGAGACCCAGTACTTC,TRBV28,-,-,TRBJ2-5
CASSFDRIASTDTQYF,TGTGCCAGCAGTTTCGACCGAATCGCTAGCACAGATACGCAGTATTTT,TRBV27,-,-,TRBJ2-3
CASSATGETQYF,TGTGCCAGCAGTGCGACAGGGGAGACCCAGTACTTC,TRBV7-9,TRBD1,once,TRBJ2-5
CASTTTLGSGTGGNQPQHF,TGTGCCAGTACCACCACTTTAGGCAGCGGGACAGGGGGCAATCAGCCCCAGCATTTT,TRBV19,TRBD1,-,TRBJ1-5
CASRSGYVFEQFF,TGTGCCAGTAGATCCGGTTATGTCTTTGAGCAGTTCTTC,TRBV19,-,-,TRBJ2-1
CASSEGVLALTNEQFF,TGTGCCAGCAGTGAAGGTGTACTAGCATTGACAAATGAGCAGTTCTTC,TRBV6-1,-,once,TRBJ2-1
CASSDLSNQPQHF,TGTGCCAGCAGTGACCTCAGCAATCAGCCCCAGCATTTT,TRBV2,-,-,TRBJ1-5
CASRGLTSYEQYF,TGTGCCAGCAGGGGATTAACCTCCTACGAGCAGTACTTC,TRBV6-5,-,-,TRBJ2-7
CASSVFAGGGEDEQFF,TGTGCCAGCAGTGTTTTTGCGGGAGGGGGGGAGGATGAGCAGTTCTTC,TRBV6-1,TRBD2,once,TRBJ2-1
CASSIVSASYNEQFF,TGTGCCAGTAGTATAGTTTCGGCCAGCTACAATGAGCAGTTCTTC,TRBV19,-,-,TRBJ2-1
CASSPSGGLGEQFF,TGTGCCAGCAGCCCGTCGGGGGGACTGGGTGAGCAGTTCTTC,TRBV4-2,TRBD2,-,TRBJ2-1
CASSRPGQANTEAFF,TGTGCCAGCAGCAGACCGGGACAGGCGAACACTGAAGCTTTCTTT,TRBV7-2,TRBD1,-,TRBJ1-1
CASSPPVGGKPPGNYGYTF,TGTGCCAGCTCACCACCGGTTGGAGGGAAACCCCCGGGAAACTATGGCTACACCTTC,TRBV18,-,-,TRBJ1-2
CASRAGGTGTDTQYF,TGTGCCAGCAGAGCTGGGGGGACTGGCACAGATACGCAGTATTTT,TRBV5-4,-,-,TRBJ2-3
CALSALLGPYEQYF,TGTGCCCTGTCTGCCTTGCTAGGGCCCTACGAGCAGTACTTC,TRBV30,-,-,TRBJ2-7